This T cell receptor beta chain was obtained from a study of T cell responses to AZD1222 COVID-19 vaccine. Study-wide points: Repertoires were obtained only post-peak T cell response. Breadth and depth of Spike-specific TCRs rose after two AZD1222 doses. The CD4 TCRs associated with vaccination extended across spike and predominated at 160-218 and 743-854.

CDR1 is KGHDR, CDR2 SFDVKD, per germline. V was clipped by 4 bases and J by 2 bases; unmatched bases: 9. CDR3 length: 16 amino acids. As for this clone: The antigen is undetermined.

Repertoires were generated with immunoSEQ multiplex PCR, while TCRdb's copy carries only in-frame clones and drops some. The data contain 75,000 to 95,000 clones, about 92% of them singletons. The chain joins TRBV24-1 to TRBJ2-5; TRBD2 matches 7 bases. This TCR came from an adult in good health. The source was peripheral blood, collected on day 0 of MenACWY control vaccination. As DNA, the CDR3 is TGTGCCACCAGTGAAATGGGGGGGAATTCTCAAGAGACCCAGTACTTC. It translates to CATSEMGGNSQETQYF.